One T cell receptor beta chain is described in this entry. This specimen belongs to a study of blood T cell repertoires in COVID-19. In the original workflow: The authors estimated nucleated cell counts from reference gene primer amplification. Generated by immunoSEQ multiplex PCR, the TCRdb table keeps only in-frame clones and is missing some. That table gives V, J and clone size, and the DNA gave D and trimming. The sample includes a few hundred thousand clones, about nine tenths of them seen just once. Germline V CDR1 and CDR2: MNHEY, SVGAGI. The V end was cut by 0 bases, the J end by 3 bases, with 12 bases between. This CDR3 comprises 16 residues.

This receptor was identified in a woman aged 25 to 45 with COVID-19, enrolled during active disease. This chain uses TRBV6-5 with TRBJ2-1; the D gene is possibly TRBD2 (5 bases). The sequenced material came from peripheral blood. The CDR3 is CASSYSTIDGYNEQFF. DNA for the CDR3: TGTGCCAGCAGTTACTCGACTATAGATGGCTACAATGAGCAGTTCTTC.